The sequence of this T cell receptor (beta chain) was determined in a study of blood T cells in healthy people across ages. Next came a second PCR, run for about 6 to 12 cycles, which used a sample-barcoded 5' primer along with a J-beta primer mix. Each CDR3 protein gets one entry after TCRdb re-called the 5' RACE reads with MiXCR. In the table there are roughly 900,000 distinct CDR3 sequences, 29% of which are singletons. The germline CDR1 and CDR2 sequences are PRHDT and FYEKMQ (reference sequence). The CDR3 contains 13 residues. V lost 5 bases, J lost 6 bases, and 3 bases stayed unmatched. The chain is built from TRBV13 and TRBJ2-1; 8 bases line up with TRBD1. The clonotype originates from an elderly woman in good health. Sequenced input: blood. The CDR3 DNA follows: TGTGCCAGCAGCCATACAGGGGGCAATGAGCAGTTCTTC. This codes for CASSHTGGNEQFF.